The rows below give T cell receptor beta chains drawn from one sample of a study of T cells after yellow fever vaccination. TCRdb independently ran MiXCR on the 5' RACE reads; one entry per CDR3 protein. The data show 500,000 to 700,000 distinct CDR3 sequences, about 19% seen once. The sample was PBMCs, taken 15 days after the yellow fever booster vaccination. The origin of the receptors is a man aged 30-40 years who received the YFV17D yellow fever vaccine. CDR3s include the opening cysteine and the closing phenylalanine or tryptophan. The order of the fields is V gene, clone size, J gene, D gene, CDR3 protein, CDR3 DNA. D genes are given only for firm matches. The listing skips clone size in some rows; elsewhere it reads once, few, many or a size class.

v_gene: TRBV6-6
abundance: few
j_gene: TRBJ2-7
d_gene: -
CDR3aa: CASSGSAYEQYF
CDR3nt: TGTGCCAGCAGCGGGAGCGCCTACGAGCAGTACTTC

v_gene: TRBV12-3/TRBV12-4
abundance: -
j_gene: TRBJ2-3
d_gene: -
CDR3aa: CASNLLYYPTANHTDTQYF
CDR3nt: TGTGCCAGCAACCTGCTCTATTACCCGACTGCGAACCACACAGATACGCAGTATTTT

v_gene: TRBV7-3
abundance: -
j_gene: TRBJ2-5
d_gene: -
CDR3aa: CASSPPGTKTQYF
CDR3nt: TGTGCCAGCAGCCCCCCTGGGACGAAGACCCAGTACTTC

v_gene: TRBV20-1
abundance: -
j_gene: TRBJ2-7
d_gene: -
CDR3aa: CSASLPGRGSYEQYF
CDR3nt: TGCAGTGCTTCCTTACCCGGGCGGGGATCCTACGAGCAGTACTTC

v_gene: TRBV10-1
abundance: -
j_gene: TRBJ2-1
d_gene: -
CDR3aa: CASSEMGLSSYNEQFF
CDR3nt: TGCGCCAGCAGTGAGATGGGTCTAAGCTCCTACAATGAGCAGTTCTTC

v_gene: TRBV7-8
abundance: few
j_gene: TRBJ2-7
d_gene: -
CDR3aa: CASEPRRIYEQYF
CDR3nt: TGTGCCAGCGAGCCCCGAAGAATATACGAGCAGTACTTC

v_gene: TRBV20-1
abundance: -
j_gene: TRBJ2-7
d_gene: -
CDR3aa: CSASRTSNGEQYF
CDR3nt: TGCAGTGCTTCTCGCACCTCCAACGGCGAGCAGTACTTC

v_gene: TRBV24-1
abundance: -
j_gene: TRBJ2-2
d_gene: TRBD2
CDR3aa: CATSAVSSTSGIVTGELFF
CDR3nt: TGTGCCACCAGCGCAGTTTCATCGACTAGCGGGATTGTGACCGGGGAGCTGTTTTTT

v_gene: TRBV12-5
abundance: few
j_gene: TRBJ1-1
d_gene: TRBD1
CDR3aa: CASGLQGSSTEAFF
CDR3nt: TGTGCTAGTGGTTTACAGGGGTCAAGCACTGAAGCTTTCTTT

v_gene: TRBV5-5
abundance: few
j_gene: TRBJ2-3
d_gene: TRBD2
CDR3aa: CASSPQREVIDTQYF
CDR3nt: TGTGCCAGCAGCCCCCAGCGGGAGGTCATAGATACGCAGTATTTT

v_gene: TRBV7-2
abundance: -
j_gene: TRBJ2-7
d_gene: TRBD2
CDR3aa: CASSLLAGEAHEQYF
CDR3nt: TGTGCCAGCAGCTTACTAGCGGGAGAGGCCCACGAGCAGTACTTC

v_gene: TRBV7-2
abundance: -
j_gene: TRBJ2-3
d_gene: TRBD2
CDR3aa: CASSRSGSGLTQYF
CDR3nt: TGTGCCAGCAGCAGAAGCGGGAGCGGTTTGACGCAGTATTTT

v_gene: TRBV20-1
abundance: -
j_gene: TRBJ2-7
d_gene: TRBD2
CDR3aa: CSAIALAGTDEQYF
CDR3nt: TGCAGTGCTATAGCACTAGCGGGAACTGACGAGCAGTACTTC

v_gene: TRBV10-3
abundance: many
j_gene: TRBJ2-2
d_gene: -
CDR3aa: CAIRGSGTMSAGELFF
CDR3nt: TGTGCCATCAGAGGTTCCGGGACAATGAGCGCCGGGGAGCTGTTTTTT

v_gene: TRBV6-1
abundance: few
j_gene: TRBJ1-1
d_gene: -
CDR3aa: CASSPGRGLTEAFF
CDR3nt: TGTGCCAGCAGTCCTGGCAGGGGTCTCACTGAAGCTTTCTTT

v_gene: TRBV27
abundance: few
j_gene: TRBJ2-7
d_gene: TRBD1
CDR3aa: CASKGQGAGEQYF
CDR3nt: TGTGCCAGCAAGGGACAGGGGGCGGGAGAGCAGTACTTC

v_gene: TRBV27
abundance: -
j_gene: TRBJ2-3
d_gene: -
CDR3aa: CASRPEPYLNTDTQYF
CDR3nt: TGTGCCAGCAGACCGGAGCCCTATTTGAACACAGATACGCAGTATTTT

v_gene: TRBV20-1
abundance: few
j_gene: TRBJ2-7
d_gene: TRBD1
CDR3aa: CSAQQGAIEQYF
CDR3nt: TGCAGTGCTCAGCAGGGGGCGATCGAGCAGTACTTC

v_gene: TRBV7-8
abundance: -
j_gene: TRBJ2-2
d_gene: TRBD2
CDR3aa: CASSLRTSGSTVGELFF
CDR3nt: TGTGCCAGCAGCTTACGAACTAGCGGGAGCACGGTCGGGGAGCTGTTTTTT

v_gene: TRBV5-1
abundance: -
j_gene: TRBJ2-1
d_gene: -
CDR3aa: CASSLAAGTSIEQFF
CDR3nt: TGCGCCAGCAGCTTGGCCGCGGGGACCTCAATAGAGCAGTTCTTC

v_gene: TRBV7-2
abundance: -
j_gene: TRBJ2-5
d_gene: TRBD1
CDR3aa: CASSPGQGKSTQYF
CDR3nt: TGTGCCAGCAGCCCAGGACAGGGGAAATCGACCCAGTACTTC

v_gene: TRBV6-2/TRBV6-3
abundance: -
j_gene: TRBJ2-1
d_gene: TRBD1
CDR3aa: CASSYQGAYNEQFF
CDR3nt: TGTGCCAGCAGTTACCAGGGGGCCTACAATGAGCAGTTCTTC

v_gene: TRBV2
abundance: -
j_gene: TRBJ2-4
d_gene: TRBD1
CDR3aa: CASVPGQGPIQYF
CDR3nt: TGTGCCAGCGTCCCGGGACAGGGACCGATTCAGTACTTC

v_gene: TRBV9
abundance: -
j_gene: TRBJ2-3
d_gene: TRBD2
CDR3aa: CASSRASGVNLRTDTQYF
CDR3nt: TGTGCCAGCAGCAGAGCTAGCGGGGTAAACCTCCGCACAGATACGCAGTATTTT

v_gene: TRBV7-2
abundance: -
j_gene: TRBJ2-1
d_gene: TRBD2
CDR3aa: CASSLQPSGRSYEQFF
CDR3nt: TGTGCCAGCAGCTTACAACCTAGCGGGAGGAGCTATGAGCAGTTCTTC

v_gene: TRBV7-9
abundance: few
j_gene: TRBJ2-7
d_gene: -
CDR3aa: CASSGGPGPSYEQYF
CDR3nt: TGTGCCAGCAGCGGGGGCCCGGGACCCTCCTACGAGCAGTACTTC

v_gene: TRBV28
abundance: few
j_gene: TRBJ2-2
d_gene: -
CDR3aa: CASLSDRYTGELFF
CDR3nt: TGTGCCAGCCTAAGTGATCGATACACCGGGGAGCTGTTTTTT

v_gene: TRBV7-3
abundance: -
j_gene: TRBJ2-1
d_gene: -
CDR3aa: CASSLGPPEYNEQFF
CDR3nt: TGTGCCAGCAGCTTAGGCCCCCCAGAATACAATGAGCAGTTCTTC

v_gene: TRBV4-3
abundance: -
j_gene: TRBJ2-3
d_gene: TRBD2
CDR3aa: CASSQVPGGSIKARTDTQYF
CDR3nt: TGCGCCAGCAGCCAAGTCCCGGGCGGGAGTATCAAGGCGAGAACAGATACGCAGTATTTT

v_gene: TRBV20-1
abundance: -
j_gene: TRBJ2-1
d_gene: -
CDR3aa: CSASSSVNSANEQFF
CDR3nt: TGCAGTGCTAGCTCTAGCGTAAATTCGGCGAATGAGCAGTTCTTC

v_gene: TRBV12-3/TRBV12-4
abundance: -
j_gene: TRBJ1-1
d_gene: -
CDR3aa: CASSLFGVEAFF
CDR3nt: TGTGCCAGCAGTTTGTTTGGGGTTGAAGCTTTCTTT